This TCR beta chain is drawn from a study of blood T cell repertoires in COVID-19. Study information: Researchers got acute and convalescent COVID-19 samples from the United States, Italy and Spain. The cDNA or gDNA used as material had been derived from T cells, B-cell-depleted T cells, or PBMCs.

TCRdb's table, derived via immunoSEQ multiplex PCR, lists solely in-frame clones and lacks some. The table has under 150,000 clones, more than 65% seen once. V gave up 3 bases and J gave up 1 base; unmatched junction bases: 4. The CDR3 is 16 amino acids. Germline V lookup: CDR1 SGHVS, CDR2 FQNEAQ. The count of this clone is one. This rearrangement joins TRBV7-8 to TRBJ2-3, with TRBD1 matching 10 bases. The clonotype originates from a human donor in a cohort sampled during active COVID-19. The material sequenced was peripheral blood. CDR3 bases: TGTGCCAGCAGCTTCGCCGGGACAGGGGGCACAGATACGCAGTATTTT. It translates to CASSFAGTGGTDTQYF.